These 3 T cell receptor beta chains originate from one sample sequenced in a study of regulatory T cells in long-lasting Graves disease. Time point here: newly diagnosed GD, antithyroid drugs for less than 3 months. The TCR library was prepared using RNA isolated from PBMCs. With iRepertoire HTBI primers and Arm-PCR of CDR3 regions, TCR beta libraries were built. TCRdb re-derived calls from the multiplex PCR reads in MiXCR, one entry per CDR3 protein. This table has about 500,000 distinct CDR3 sequences, around 15% appearing once. The same specimen was also included in a second study, on T cells in Graves' hyperthyroidism and ophthalmopathy.

This specimen was peripheral blood mononuclear cells (PBMCs), taken at new diagnosis, from a patient treated with antithyroid drugs. The receptor set was obtained from a man aged 35-49 years with Graves disease.

This clonotype was detected ten times or more. V and J are TRBV6-1 and TRBJ2-7; D call uncertain. Germline V CDR1 and CDR2: MNHNS, SASEGT. Trimming left V 6 bases short and J 3 bases short, with 12 bases between. The CDR3 runs to 13 residues. This CDR3 is CASSPGWSYEQYF. CDR3 coding DNA: TGTGCCAGCAGCCCCGGGTGGAGCTACGAGCAGTACTTC.

There are many counts of this clonotype. This chain connects TRBV6-1 to TRBJ2-5; D unclear. The CDR3 is made up of 14 amino acids. CDR1 MNHNS and CDR2 SASEGT come from the germline V gene. V lost 6 bases and J 5 bases, leaving 16 bases between the germline ends. This CDR3 is CASRQSRDGETQYF. The CDR3 nucleotides are TGTGCCAGCAGACAATCTAGAGACGGGGAGACCCAGTACTTC.

This clonotype has more than one count but fewer than ten. The J gene is TRBJ1-1, the V gene TRBV4-2; 9 nucleotides align to TRBD1. Germline CDR1 is LGHNA and CDR2 is YNFKEQ. Trimming removed 7 bases from V and 6 bases from J; junction bases left unmatched: 9. The length of the CDR3 is 14 residues. The DNA for the CDR3 is TGTGCCAGCACCCGAAGACAGGGGGTCCCTGAAGCTTTCTTT. It specifies CASTRRQGVPEAFF.